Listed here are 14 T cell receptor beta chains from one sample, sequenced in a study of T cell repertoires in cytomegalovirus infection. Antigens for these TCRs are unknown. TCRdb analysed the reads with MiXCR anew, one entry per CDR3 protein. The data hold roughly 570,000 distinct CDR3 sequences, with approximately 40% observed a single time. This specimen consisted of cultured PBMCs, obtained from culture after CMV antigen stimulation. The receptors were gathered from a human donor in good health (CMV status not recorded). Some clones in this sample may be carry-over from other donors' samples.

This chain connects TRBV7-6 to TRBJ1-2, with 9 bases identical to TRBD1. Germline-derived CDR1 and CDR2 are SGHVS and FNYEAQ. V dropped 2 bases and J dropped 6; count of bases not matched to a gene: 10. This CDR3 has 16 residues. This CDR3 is CASSLSYRGRLNGYTF. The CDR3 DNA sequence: TGTGCCAGCAGCTTAAGCTACAGGGGGCGGTTGAATGGCTACACCTTC.

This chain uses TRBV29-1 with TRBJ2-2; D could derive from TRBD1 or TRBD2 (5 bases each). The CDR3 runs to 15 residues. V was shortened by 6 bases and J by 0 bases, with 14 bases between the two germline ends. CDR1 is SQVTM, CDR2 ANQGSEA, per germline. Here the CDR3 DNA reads TGCAGCGTCGGGGACGACTACGCGAACACCGGGGAGCTGTTTTTT. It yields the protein CSVGDDYANTGELFF.

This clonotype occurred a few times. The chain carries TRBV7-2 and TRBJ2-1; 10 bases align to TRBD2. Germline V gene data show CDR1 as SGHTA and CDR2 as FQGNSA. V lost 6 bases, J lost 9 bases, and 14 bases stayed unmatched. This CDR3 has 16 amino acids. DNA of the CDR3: TGTGCCAGCAGTCCTAGCGGGAGACGATTCCGGGGTGAGCAGTTCTTC. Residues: CASSPSGRRFRGEQFF.

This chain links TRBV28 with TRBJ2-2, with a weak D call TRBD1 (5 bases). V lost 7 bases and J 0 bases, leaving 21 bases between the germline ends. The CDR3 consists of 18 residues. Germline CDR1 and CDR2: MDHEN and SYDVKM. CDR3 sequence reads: CASKAPRRNRPNTGELFF. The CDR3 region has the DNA TGTGCCAGCAAGGCTCCTAGGCGGAACAGGCCGAACACCGGGGAGCTGTTTTTT.

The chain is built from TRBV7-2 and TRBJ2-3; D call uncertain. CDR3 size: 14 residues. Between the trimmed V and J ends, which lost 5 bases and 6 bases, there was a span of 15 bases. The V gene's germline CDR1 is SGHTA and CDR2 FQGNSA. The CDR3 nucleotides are TGTGCCAGCAGCCCCCCGGGCGCGGCGGATACGCAGTATTTT. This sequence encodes CASSPPGAADTQYF. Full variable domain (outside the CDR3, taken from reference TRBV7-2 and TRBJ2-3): GAGVSQSPSNKVTEKGKDVELRCDPISGHTALYWYRQSLGQGLEFLIYFQGNSAPDKSGLPSDRFSAERTGGSVSTLTIQRTQQEDSAVYLCASSPPGAADTQYFGPGTRLTVL.

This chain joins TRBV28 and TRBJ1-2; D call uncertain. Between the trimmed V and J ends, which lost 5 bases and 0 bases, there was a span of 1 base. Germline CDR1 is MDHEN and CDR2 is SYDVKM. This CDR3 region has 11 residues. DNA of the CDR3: TGTGCCAGCAGTACTAACTATGGCTACACCTTC. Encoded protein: CASSTNYGYTF.

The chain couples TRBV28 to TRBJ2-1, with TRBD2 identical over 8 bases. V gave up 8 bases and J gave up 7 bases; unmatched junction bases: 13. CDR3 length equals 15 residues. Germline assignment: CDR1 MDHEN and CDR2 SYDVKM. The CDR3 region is CASGLAGGNTNEQFF. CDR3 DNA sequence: TGTGCCAGCGGTCTCGCGGGAGGTAACACAAATGAGCAGTTCTTC.

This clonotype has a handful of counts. The CDR3 loop is CATELAGGLTDTQYF. In DNA form, the CDR3 reads TGTGCCACCGAACTAGCGGGAGGATTAACAGATACGCAGTATTTT. V usage is TRBV6-2 or TRBV6-3 and J usage is TRBJ2-3, with 12 bases matching TRBD2. V was clipped by 10 bases and J by 3 bases; unmatched bases: 8. The CDR3 is 15 amino acids. Germline V gene lookup returns CDR1 MNHEY and CDR2 SVGEGT.

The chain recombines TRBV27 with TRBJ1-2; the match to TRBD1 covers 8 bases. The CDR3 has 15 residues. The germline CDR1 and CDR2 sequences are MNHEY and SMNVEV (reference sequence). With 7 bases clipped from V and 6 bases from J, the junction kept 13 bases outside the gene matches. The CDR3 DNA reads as TGTGCCAGCAAAAGGACAGGGCGTGGATTTAATGGCTACACCTTC. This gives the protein CASKRTGRGFNGYTF.

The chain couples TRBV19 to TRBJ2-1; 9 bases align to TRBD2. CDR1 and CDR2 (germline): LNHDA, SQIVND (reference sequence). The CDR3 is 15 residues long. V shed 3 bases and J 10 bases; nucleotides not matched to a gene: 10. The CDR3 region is CASSIEGSGGGEQFF. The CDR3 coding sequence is TGTGCCAGTAGTATCGAAGGTAGCGGGGGTGGGGAGCAGTTCTTC.

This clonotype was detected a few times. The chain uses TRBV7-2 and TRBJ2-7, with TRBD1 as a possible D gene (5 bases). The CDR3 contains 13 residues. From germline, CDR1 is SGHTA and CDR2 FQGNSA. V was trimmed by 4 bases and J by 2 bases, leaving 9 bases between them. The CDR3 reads CASSSDTTYEQYF. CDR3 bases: TGTGCCAGCAGCTCGGACACCACCTACGAGCAGTACTTC.

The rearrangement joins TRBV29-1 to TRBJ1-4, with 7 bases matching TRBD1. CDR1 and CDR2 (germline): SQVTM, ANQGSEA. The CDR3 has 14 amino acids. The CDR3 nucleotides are TGCAGTGCTGAGGGGGCTTCAACTAATGAAAAACTGTTTTTT. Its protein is CSAEGASTNEKLFF.

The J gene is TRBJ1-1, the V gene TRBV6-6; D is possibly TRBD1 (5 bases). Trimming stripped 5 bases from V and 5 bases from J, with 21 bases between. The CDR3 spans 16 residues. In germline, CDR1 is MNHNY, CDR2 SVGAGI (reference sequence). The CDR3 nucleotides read TGTGCCAGCAGTCTAAATCTCGCAGGGATTAGGACTGAAGCTTTCTTT. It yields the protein CASSLNLAGIRTEAFF.

CDR3 DNA sequence: TGTGCCAGCAGCAGAGGACTAGCGGGGGCCCTCCGTCACCATTTCACAGATACGCAGTATTTT. This encodes CASSRGLAGALRHHFTDTQYF. The genes are TRBV7-9 and TRBJ2-3, with 13 bases aligning to TRBD2. CDR1 and CDR2 from the germline V gene are SEHNR and FQNEAQ (reference sequence). V lost 5 bases and J lost 2; bases outside the gene matches: 19. CDR3 length: 21 amino acids.